The rows below give T cell receptor beta chains drawn from one sample of a study of OX40 agonist ivuxolimab in advanced cancers. Produced via immunoSEQ multiplex PCR; TCRdb's table is partial and in-frame only. The profile shows about 62,000 clones, 80% to 95% of them singletons. Sequenced here: CD4+ or CD8+ T cells sorted from blood, sampled in a trial of the OX40 agonist ivuxolimab. The receptors here all came from an adult with an advanced solid tumor such as melanoma, head and neck, liver or kidney cancer. CDR3s include the opening cysteine and the closing phenylalanine or tryptophan. The D gene is left open where the match is weak. Some rows mark clone size as missing; the rest say once, few, many or name a class of expanded clone.

j_call: TRBJ1-1; clone_size: -; d_call: -; v_call: TRBV5-4; cdr3_aa: CASSLIAGNTEAFF; cdr3_nt: TGTGCCAGCAGCTTGATTGCGGGGAACACTGAAGCTTTCTTT
j_call: TRBJ2-2; clone_size: -; d_call: -; v_call: TRBV5-1; cdr3_aa: CASSLGTEDTGELFF; cdr3_nt: TGCGCCAGCAGCTTGGGGACAGAGGACACCGGGGAGCTGTTTTTT
j_call: TRBJ2-7; clone_size: once; d_call: -; v_call: TRBV6-1; cdr3_aa: CASSDGTNFYEQYF; cdr3_nt: TGTGCCAGCAGTGATGGGACAAACTTCTACGAGCAGTACTTC
j_call: TRBJ1-2; clone_size: -; d_call: TRBD1; v_call: TRBV5-1; cdr3_aa: CASSLRPGQGRNGYTF; cdr3_nt: TGCGCCAGCAGCTTGAGGCCGGGACAGGGGAGGAATGGCTACACCTTC
j_call: TRBJ2-7; clone_size: -; d_call: TRBD2; v_call: TRBV28; cdr3_aa: CASSLTSARYEQYF; cdr3_nt: TGTGCCAGCAGTTTAACTAGCGCCAGATACGAGCAGTACTTC
j_call: TRBJ2-3; clone_size: -; d_call: TRBD1; v_call: TRBV18; cdr3_aa: CASSPSTGTEDTDTQYF; cdr3_nt: TGTGCCAGCTCACCATCTACCGGGACAGAAGACACAGATACGCAGTATTTT
j_call: TRBJ1-5; clone_size: -; d_call: -; v_call: TRBV19; cdr3_aa: CASTFFGESNQPQHF; cdr3_nt: -
j_call: TRBJ2-7; clone_size: -; d_call: -; v_call: TRBV11-3; cdr3_aa: CASSLGRGFYEQYF; cdr3_nt: TGTGCCAGCAGCTTAGGGCGGGGCTTCTACGAGCAGTACTTC
j_call: TRBJ2-1; clone_size: -; d_call: -; v_call: TRBV7-9; cdr3_aa: CASSLPGFPEQFF; cdr3_nt: TGTGCCAGCAGCTTGCCAGGGTTTCCTGAGCAGTTCTTC
j_call: TRBJ2-7; clone_size: -; d_call: TRBD2; v_call: TRBV5-4; cdr3_aa: CASSLPGLAGDPYEQYF; cdr3_nt: TGTGCCAGCAGCTTACCGGGACTAGCGGGAGATCCCTACGAGCAGTACTTC
j_call: TRBJ2-5; clone_size: once; d_call: -; v_call: TRBV7-8; cdr3_aa: CASSSRDTEETQYF; cdr3_nt: TGTGCCAGCAGCTCCAGGGACACGGAAGAGACCCAGTACTTC
j_call: TRBJ2-3; clone_size: -; d_call: TRBD1; v_call: TRBV7-8; cdr3_aa: CASSLAGSGTGPDTQYF; cdr3_nt: TGTGCCAGCAGCTTAGCGGGATCCGGGACAGGGCCAGATACGCAGTATTTT
j_call: TRBJ2-1; clone_size: -; d_call: -; v_call: TRBV2; cdr3_aa: CASSDGSYTSTYNEQFF; cdr3_nt: TGTGCCAGCAGTGATGGGTCATACACTTCTACCTACAATGAGCAGTTCTTC
j_call: TRBJ2-2; clone_size: once; d_call: TRBD1; v_call: TRBV7-9; cdr3_aa: CASSSPKSGTGSTGELFF; cdr3_nt: TGTGCCAGCAGCTCGCCAAAGTCCGGGACAGGGAGCACCGGGGAGCTGTTTTTT
j_call: TRBJ1-1; clone_size: -; d_call: -; v_call: TRBV16; cdr3_aa: CASSLDDVGTEAFF; cdr3_nt: TGTGCCAGCAGCCTTGACGACGTCGGCACTGAAGCTTTCTTT
j_call: TRBJ1-2; clone_size: -; d_call: -; v_call: TRBV7-6; cdr3_aa: CASRSMDTSYTF; cdr3_nt: TGTGCCAGCAGATCAATGGACACTAGCTACACCTTC
j_call: TRBJ2-1; clone_size: -; d_call: -; v_call: TRBV12-5; cdr3_aa: CASGLNTGEQFF; cdr3_nt: TGTGCTAGTGGTTTAAATACAGGGGAGCAGTTCTTC
j_call: TRBJ2-1; clone_size: -; d_call: TRBD2; v_call: TRBV7-2; cdr3_aa: CASSSELADLYNEQFF; cdr3_nt: TGTGCCAGCAGCTCCGAACTAGCGGATTTATACAATGAGCAGTTCTTC
j_call: TRBJ1-2; clone_size: -; d_call: TRBD1; v_call: TRBV7-2; cdr3_aa: CASSLRTGGDYGYTF; cdr3_nt: TGTGCCAGCAGCCTAAGGACAGGGGGCGACTATGGCTACACCTTC
j_call: TRBJ2-7; clone_size: -; d_call: TRBD1; v_call: TRBV6-1; cdr3_aa: CASSKPGQMYYEQYF; cdr3_nt: TGTGCCAGCAGTAAACCGGGACAGATGTACTACGAGCAGTACTTC
j_call: TRBJ2-2; clone_size: -; d_call: TRBD1; v_call: TRBV29-1; cdr3_aa: CSEGQGAHHGELFF; cdr3_nt: TGCAGCGAGGGACAGGGGGCGCACCACGGGGAGCTGTTTTTT
j_call: TRBJ2-1; clone_size: -; d_call: TRBD1; v_call: TRBV10-2; cdr3_aa: CASSGRLGTAHSYNEQFF; cdr3_nt: TGCGCCAGCAGTGGCCGGCTAGGGACAGCTCACTCCTACAATGAGCAGTTCTTC
j_call: TRBJ2-7; clone_size: -; d_call: TRBD1; v_call: TRBV10-1; cdr3_aa: CASSPGTGGYEQYF; cdr3_nt: TGCGCCAGCAGCCCCGGGACAGGGGGCTACGAGCAGTACTTC
j_call: TRBJ1-2; clone_size: once; d_call: -; v_call: TRBV5-5; cdr3_aa: CASSLGQGNYGYTF; cdr3_nt: TGTGCCAGCAGCTTAGGTCAGGGGAACTATGGCTACACCTTC
j_call: TRBJ1-3; clone_size: -; d_call: -; v_call: TRBV6-5; cdr3_aa: CASSLDGENSGNTIYF; cdr3_nt: TGTGCCAGCAGTTTGGACGGAGAGAACTCTGGAAACACCATATATTTT
j_call: TRBJ1-1; clone_size: -; d_call: -; v_call: TRBV7-9; cdr3_aa: CASSLSSGLNTEAFF; cdr3_nt: TGTGCCAGCAGCTTAAGTAGCGGTTTGAACACTGAAGCTTTCTTT
j_call: TRBJ2-7; clone_size: -; d_call: -; v_call: TRBV5-4; cdr3_aa: CASRSGLGAYEQYF; cdr3_nt: TGTGCCAGCAGATCTGGTTTGGGGGCCTACGAGCAGTACTTC